These 28 T cell receptor beta chains came from one sample sequenced in a study of blood T cells in healthy people across ages (dated by TCRdb to between 2015 and 2017). Libraries were made using 5' RACE. Sequencer: Illumina HiSeq 2500. The second PCR ran for roughly 6 to 11 cycles and used a J-beta primer mix along with a sample-barcoded 5' primer. The public reads were quality trimmed at Q25 with fastp and then assembled into clones with MiXCR by TCRdb, keeping productive beta chains. Every entry covers one CDR3 protein and lists the most common genes and DNA from its rows. This sample lists fewer than 1,000,000 distinct CDR3 sequences; more than 40% were detected once. Jointly, the top ten make up 15% to 25% of the sample. Material: blood. Receptors were obtained from a man between 60 and 75 years old in good health.

On this clonotype itself: A much larger clone lies one base from this, so it may be a read error. CDR3 bases: TGTGCCAGCAGACGGGACAGGGGCAGCAATGAAAAACCGTTTTTT. This encodes CASRRDRGSNEKPFF. The rearrangement joins TRBV2 to TRBJ1-4; 10 bases line up with TRBD1. CDR3 length: 15 residues. Germline V gene sequence: CDR1 SNHLY, CDR2 FYNNEI.

The CDR3 spells CASSVGSGGAYEQFF. The CDR3 bases are TGTGCCAGCAGCGTAGGATCCGGGGGCGCCTACGAGCAGTTCTTC. The J gene is TRBJ2-1, the V gene TRBV9; D tentatively reads TRBD1 or TRBD2 (6 bases each). Trimming left V 0 bases short and J 10 bases short, with 17 bases between. The CDR3 consists of 15 residues. From germline, CDR1 is SGDLS and CDR2 YYNGEE.

A word on this clonotype: The junction does not match germline at one end; this may be a read error. Here the CDR3 DNA reads TGTGCCGGCAGTCGACGGGACCCCGGTCCCCAGCATTTT. Translated, it gives CAGSRRDPGPQHF. The gene calls are TRBV28 and TRBJ1-5; the D gene is possibly TRBD1 (5 bases). Germline-derived CDR1 and CDR2 are MDHEN and SYDVKM. The CDR3 loop spans 13 amino acids.

The chain has TRBV19 and TRBJ1-2; D unclear. Germline V gene data show CDR1 as LNHDA and CDR2 as SQIVND (reference sequence). V dropped 4 bases and J dropped 8 bases, with 14 bases sitting between them. There are 13 residues in the CDR3. The CDR3 protein is CASSRAPDGGYTF. The CDR3 nucleotides are TGTGCCAGTAGTAGGGCTCCTGATGGAGGCTACACCTTC.

V usage is TRBV3-1 and J usage is TRBJ1-5; unclear D gene. Germline CDR1 and CDR2: LGHDT and YNNKEL (reference sequence). The V end lost 1 base, the J end lost 5 bases, and 9 bases lay between the germline ends. The CDR3 length is 14 residues. The CDR3 DNA is TGTGCCAGCAGCCAAGTGTCGGGTGATCAGCCCCAGCATTTT. It encodes CASSQVSGDQPQHF. The full variable domain, its missing parts supplied by reference TRBV3-1 and TRBJ1-5, is DTAVSQTPKYLVTQMGNDKSIKCEQNLGHDTMYWYKQDSKKFLKIMFSYNNKELIINETVPNRFSPKSPDKAHLNLHINSLELGDSAVYFCASSQVSGDQPQHFGDGTRLSIL.

In this sample, this clonotype turned up a few times. CDR3 nucleotide sequence: TGTGCCAGCAGCTGGGATAGCCAGGGGAACACTGAAGCTTTCTTT. Residues: CASSWDSQGNTEAFF. The chain has TRBV5-5 and TRBJ1-1, with D perhaps TRBD1 (5 bases). The ends were cut back, 3 bases at V and 1 base at J, with 13 bases in the middle. The CDR3 is 15 residues long. CDR1 and CDR2 (germline): SGHKS, YYEKEE (reference sequence). Combining the CDR3 with reference TRBV5-5 and TRBJ1-1 gives the whole variable domain DAGVTQSPTHLIKTRGQQVTLRCSPISGHKSVSWYQQVLGQGPQFIFQYYEKEERGRGNFPDRFSARQFPNYSSELNVNALLLGDSALYLCASSWDSQGNTEAFFGQGTRLTVV.

This sequence joins TRBV10-1 and TRBJ2-3, with 11 positions matching TRBD2. Trimming took 0 bases from V and 6 from J; bases not matched to a gene: 5. The germline CDR1 and CDR2 sequences are WNHNN and SYGVQD (reference sequence). The CDR3 is made up of 16 amino acids. This CDR3 reads CASSESVAGGLDTQYF. In nucleotides, the CDR3 is TGCGCCAGCAGTGAGTCGGTAGCGGGGGGGTTGGATACGCAGTATTTT.

The chain joins TRBV6-4 to TRBJ1-2; 8 bases agree with TRBD1. The CDR3 extends over 12 amino acids. With V trimmed by 10 bases and J by 5 bases, 6 bases remained unmatched. Germline CDR1 is MRHNA and CDR2 is SNTAGT. CDR3 nucleotides: TGTGCCAATTGGACAGGGAGATATGGCTACACCTTC. Its translation: CANWTGRYGYTF.

The genes are TRBV7-3 and TRBJ1-6, with 9 bases identical to TRBD1. CDR1 is SGHTA and CDR2 is FQGTGA in the germline V gene. The ends lost 5 bases at V and 7 bases at J; junction bases unmatched: 9. This CDR3 has 16 residues. This chain's CDR3 is CASSQDGGTGNSPLHF. CDR3 DNA sequence: TGTGCCAGCAGCCAAGACGGGGGGACAGGGAATTCACCCCTCCACTTT.

This rearrangement joins TRBV10-2 to TRBJ2-1; tentative D call: TRBD1 (6 bases). CDR1 and CDR2 from the germline V gene are WSHSY and SAAADI. The V and J ends lost 6 bases and 5 bases respectively, with 14 bases between them. This CDR3 has 14 residues. The CDR3 DNA reads as TGCGCCAGCAGAGGGGGACGGCTAAACAATGAGCAGTTCTTC. Encoded protein: CASRGGRLNNEQFF.

This sequence joins TRBV7-2 and TRBJ2-3, with a possible D match to TRBD1 (6 bases). The V and J ends lost 5 bases and 4 bases respectively, with 22 bases between them. The CDR3 length is 17 residues. Germline CDR1 and CDR2: SGHTA and FQGNSA. This CDR3 reads CASSHSPGTGMADTQYF. CDR3 bases: TGTGCCAGCAGCCACTCTCCGGGAACAGGGATGGCAGATACGCAGTATTTT.

The chain couples TRBV7-2 to TRBJ2-3, with TRBD2 matching over 9 bases. The CDR3 is 17 amino acids. The germline V gene encodes CDR1 SGHTA and CDR2 FQGNSA. V shed 3 bases, J shed 0 bases, and the junction held 7 bases outside the gene matches. Here the CDR3 reads CASSFNSGGSSTDTQYF. The DNA of the CDR3 is TGTGCCAGCAGCTTCAATAGCGGGGGATCCAGCACAGATACGCAGTATTTT.

The table lists this clonotype with a few counts. V usage is TRBV12-3 or TRBV12-4 and J usage is TRBJ2-3; D may be TRBD2 (5 bases). The CDR3 covers 15 residues. The ends were cut back, 0 bases at V and 2 bases at J, with 9 bases in the middle. CDR3 sequence (DNA): TGTGCCAGCAGTTTAGCCCCGGGGTTCACAGATACGCAGTATTTT. Protein: CASSLAPGFTDTQYF.

For this clonotype: This may come from a read error, since a much larger clone is one base off. The J gene is TRBJ2-1, the V gene TRBV2, with D possibly TRBD2 on 5 matching bases. CDR3 length: 13 residues. The germline gives CDR1 SNHLY, CDR2 FYNNEI. V shed 10 bases and J shed 6 bases, with 16 bases lying between them. CDR3 protein: CATVSSLSNEQFF. The DNA for the CDR3 is TGTGCCACCGTGTCTAGCCTAAGCAATGAGCAGTTCTTC. Supplemented by reference TRBV2 and TRBJ2-1, the full variable domain reads EPEVTQTPSHQVTQMGQEVILRCVPISNHLYFYWYRQILGQKVEFLVSFYNNEISEKSEIFDDQFSVERPDGSNFTLKIRSTKLEDSAMYFCATVSSLSNEQFFGPGTRLTVL.

This clonotype was counted a few times. J is TRBJ2-6 and V is TRBV6-2 or TRBV6-3; TRBD2 might be the D (5 bases). Germline CDR1 MNHEY, CDR2 SVGEGT. Trimming removed 6 bases from V and 0 bases from J, with 18 bases in between. The CDR3 totals 18 residues. CDR3 sequence: CASSQPNRRGSGANVLTF. For the CDR3, the DNA is TGTGCCAGCAGCCAACCCAATCGACGGGGCTCTGGGGCCAACGTCCTGACTTTC.

The chain carries TRBV21-1 and TRBJ1-6. TRBV21-1 is a pseudogene. CDR3 length: 19 residues. CDR3 residues: CASSATSRGFLGYNSPLHF. CDR3 sequence (DNA): TGTGCCAGCAGCGCAACCTCCCGTGGCTTCCTAGGATATAATTCACCCCTCCACTTT.

The chain couples TRBV20-1 to TRBJ1-4; possible D gene TRBD1, 6 bases. This CDR3 contains 12 residues. CDR1 is DFQATT and CDR2 is SNEGSKA in the germline V gene (reference sequence). With 6 bases removed from V and 7 bases from J, the gap between germline ends came to 12 bases. CDR3 sequence: CSARGGIEKLFF. CDR3 DNA: TGCAGTGCACGAGGGGGAATTGAAAAACTGTTTTTT.

The J gene is TRBJ2-5, the V gene TRBV3-1, with D perhaps matching TRBD1 (6 bases). This CDR3 contains 16 residues. Germline values: CDR1 LGHDT, CDR2 YNNKEL (reference sequence). V was cut by 4 bases and J by 0 bases, with 15 bases left in between. CDR3 coding DNA: TGTGCCAGCAGCCCATACGGACAGTTGTACCAAGAGACCCAGTACTTC. It yields the protein CASSPYGQLYQETQYF.

This clonotype has a handful of counts. The J gene is TRBJ2-6, the V gene TRBV6-2 or TRBV6-3; 9 bases are a match to TRBD1. The junction had 10 bases not matched to a gene; V was cut back by 7 bases and J by 9 bases. The CDR3 extends over 15 amino acids. Germline-derived CDR1 and CDR2 are MNHEY and SVGEGT. The CDR3 DNA is TGTGCCAGCACCATCGGGACAGGGAACGGCAACGTCCTGACTTTC. Translating gives CASTIGTGNGNVLTF.

V is TRBV10-3 and J is TRBJ2-7; 7 positions agree with TRBD2. The end of the DNA aligns better with TRBJ2-5, so the J call may be wrong. The CDR3 contains 14 residues. Germline values: CDR1 ENHRY, CDR2 SYGVKD. This CDR3 is CAISPSGSQETQYF. The DNA for the CDR3 is TGTGCCATCTCCCCTAGCGGCAGCCAAGAGACCCAGTACTTC.

For the CDR3, the DNA is TGCAGTGCTAGAGGGGTCCTGGGGGTTGGCACAGATACGCAGTATTTT. The encoded protein is CSARGVLGVGTDTQYF. The chain has TRBV20-1 and TRBJ2-3; the D gene could be TRBD1 or TRBD2 (5 bases each). Deletions cut 1 base from V and 1 base from J, with 15 bases between. This CDR3 is 16 amino acids long. Looked up from germline, CDR1 is DFQATT and CDR2 is SNEGSKA (reference sequence).

This clonotype was seen many times. The J gene is TRBJ1-2, the V gene TRBV4-1, with D hard to call. The length of the CDR3 is 14 residues. The V gene lost 1 base and the J gene lost 1 base, with 7 bases spanning the gap. CDR1 and CDR2 from the germline V gene are MGHRA and YSYEKL. The CDR3 region is CASSQVPDNYGYTF. DNA of the CDR3: TGCGCCAGCAGCCAAGTCCCCGATAACTATGGCTACACCTTC.

This clonotype turned up a few times. V gene TRBV12-3 or TRBV12-4 combines with J gene TRBJ2-7, with 7 bases that match TRBD1. This CDR3 is built from 14 residues. Trimming at V came to 2 bases and at J to 6 bases, leaving 7 bases not matched to a gene. The CDR3 loop reads CASSLRDSRGEQYF. CDR3 sequence (DNA): TGTGCCAGCAGTTTACGGGACAGTCGGGGCGAGCAGTACTTC.

The chain recombines TRBV7-2 with TRBJ2-7; D is unresolved. The CDR3 extends over 16 amino acids. V was trimmed by 0 bases and J by 0 bases, leaving 12 bases between them. Germline V gene lookup returns CDR1 SGHTA and CDR2 FQGNSA. In nucleotides, the CDR3 is TGTGCCAGCAGCTTAGCGGCGGTGCCGAGCTCCTACGAGCAGTACTTC. Encoded protein: CASSLAAVPSSYEQYF.

The V and J genes are TRBV20-1 and TRBJ2-5; D is uncertain. CDR1 and CDR2 (germline): DFQATT, SNEGSKA (reference sequence). Deletions cut 1 base from V and 6 bases from J, with 27 bases between. This CDR3 is built from 18 residues. CDR3: CSARGTPGFSMIWKTQYF. Here the CDR3 DNA reads TGCAGTGCTAGAGGAACTCCAGGTTTTTCCATGATCTGGAAGACCCAGTACTTC.

This clonotype turned up a few times. The chain carries TRBV7-2 and TRBJ2-3; 8 nucleotides agree with TRBD2. This CDR3 contains 15 residues. Germline loops: CDR1 SGHTA, CDR2 FQGNSA. With 5 bases clipped from V and 4 bases from J, the junction kept 8 bases outside the gene matches. CDR3 sequence (DNA): TGTGCCAGCAGCCCCGGGACTAGAGAGTCAGATACGCAGTATTTT. As protein: CASSPGTRESDTQYF.

This clonotype was seen more than once but under ten times. The V gene is TRBV10-3, the J gene TRBJ1-6; possibly TRBD1 for D (5 bases). V dropped 6 bases and J dropped 6 bases, with 15 bases sitting between them. The CDR3 runs 15 residues. Germline CDR1 and CDR2: ENHRY and SYGVKD. The DNA of the CDR3 is TGTGCCATCAGCTACGGGACCGCGGGTAATTCACCCCTCCACTTT. As protein: CAISYGTAGNSPLHF.

The chain joins TRBV5-4 to TRBJ1-1; D is unclear. This CDR3 is built from 13 residues. The V gene's germline CDR1 is SGHNT and CDR2 YYREEE (reference sequence). Trimming shortened V by 4 bases and J by 6 bases, and 13 bases separated the two germline ends. The CDR3 DNA reads TGTGCCAGCAGCAACGGGCGGAGCCCTGAAGCTTTCTTT. Translation: CASSNGRSPEAFF.